Below, one T cell receptor beta chain is given with its context. The assay was immunoSEQ multiplex PCR, and TCRdb's table has in-frame clones only and misses some. This table has a few hundred thousand clones, roughly 86% appearing once. The data stem from a study of blood T cell repertoires in COVID-19. Turning to the study itself: Nucleic acid was either cDNA or gDNA, and it came from T cells, B-cell-depleted T cells, or PBMCs.

The CDR3 length is 19 residues. V gave up 5 bases and J gave up 8 bases, with 33 bases separating them. Germline V gene lookup returns CDR1 KGHSH and CDR2 LQKENI. The sample taken for sequencing was PBMCs or T cells enriched from blood (not recorded which). This chain connects TRBV18 to TRBJ1-2, with D unclear. The clonotype originates from a man between 25 and 39 years old who had recovered from COVID-19. CDR3 DNA: TGTGCCAGCTCATCTGTCAGCGCATCGGCCCCGGGATTCTTGGAGGGCTACACCTTC. Amino acid sequence: CASSSVSASAPGFLEGYTF.